This TCR beta chain was recorded in a study of T cell clonotyping in hematopoietic cell transplantation. Broader study findings: Broader posttransplant TCR repertoire diversity was predicted by graft donor and pretransplant recipient Inverse Simpson Index values.

Stated time point: recipient sample about 28 days before transplant, after cytoreduction. Sequenced by immunoSEQ multiplex PCR; TCRdb stores in-frame clones only, minus some. This repertoire shows about 50,000 clones, 65% to 90% found once; its top ten account for 5.9%. Trimming removed 5 bases from V and 4 bases from J, with 12 bases in between. The germline gives CDR1 SGHVS, CDR2 FQNEAQ. The CDR3 is made up of 14 amino acids. A word on this clone: Its antigen is unidentified.

This clonotype originated in a man in his sixties with biphenotypic leukemia. Some clones in this sample may be carry-over from other donors' samples. The chain joins TRBV7-8 to TRBJ1-3; tentative D call: TRBD1 (5 bases). The starting material was peripheral blood mononuclear cells, obtained before stem cell transplant. The CDR3 region is CASSPGPGGNTIYF. The CDR3 DNA follows: TGTGCCAGCAGCCCGGGACCGGGAGGAAACACCATATATTTT.